The 27 T cell receptor beta chains presented below share a single source sample, sequenced in a study of graft-versus-host responses after intestinal transplantation. Generated by immunoSEQ multiplex PCR, the TCRdb table keeps only in-frame clones and is missing some. The sample holds fewer than 20,000 clones, roughly 94% seen once. Sample: PBMCs, taken 23 days after intestinal transplant. All receptors come from a human patient who received an intestinal transplant, so some T cells may come from the graft donor.

J is TRBJ2-3 and V is TRBV10-1, with 7 nucleotides matching TRBD1. CDR3 length equals 20 residues. V trimming: 5 bases; J trimming: 1 base; junction bases outside the gene matches: 21. Germline loops: CDR1 WNHNN, CDR2 SYGVQD (reference sequence). In DNA, the CDR3 is TGCGCCAGCAGTCCCGGAACCGACAGGGCTTCTGTTTCGGGCACAGATACGCAGTATTTT. Amino acid sequence: CASSPGTDRASVSGTDTQYF.

The V call is TRBV7-8, the J call TRBJ2-2, with 8 positions matching TRBD1. The germline CDR1 and CDR2 sequences are SGHVS and FQNEAQ. Germline trimming cut 0 bases from V and 4 bases from J; bases unmatched to any gene: 4. The CDR3 has 16 residues. The CDR3 DNA sequence: TGTGCCAGCAGCTTAGCGGGGACAGGAACCACCGGGGAGCTGTTTTTT. Translated, it gives CASSLAGTGTTGELFF.

In nucleotides, the CDR3 is TGTGCCAGCAGCTTATTGGGGAGCGGTTCACCCCTCCACTTT. This sequence encodes CASSLLGSGSPLHF. The V call is TRBV7-3, the J call TRBJ1-6; D not certain. This CDR3 has 14 residues. Germline CDR1 SGHTA, CDR2 FQGTGA. V was trimmed by 2 bases and J by 9 bases, leaving 11 bases between them.

The gene calls are TRBV27 and TRBJ2-7, with 10 nucleotides matching TRBD1. CDR3 length equals 15 residues. Germline trimming cut 6 bases from V and 2 bases from J; bases unmatched to any gene: 7. Looked up from germline, CDR1 is MNHEY and CDR2 is SMNVEV (reference sequence). In DNA form, the CDR3 reads TGTGCCAGCAGGGGGGACAGGGGATTAGCCTACGAGCAGTACTTC. Amino acid sequence: CASRGDRGLAYEQYF.

This rearrangement joins TRBV5-6 to TRBJ2-1; 8 nucleotides match TRBD2. CDR1 and CDR2 (germline): SGHDT, YYEEEE. J lost 3 bases, V lost 0 bases, and 5 bases had no gene match. CDR3 length: 16 amino acids. CDR3 amino acids: CASSLAGLAGYNEQFF. In DNA form, the CDR3 reads TGTGCCAGCAGCTTGGCCGGGCTAGCGGGCTACAATGAGCAGTTCTTC.

This rearrangement joins TRBV7-9 to TRBJ2-1, with 10 bases identical to TRBD2. Losses at the gene ends were 5 bases for V and 1 base for J; bases not matched to a gene: 8. The germline V gene encodes CDR1 SEHNR and CDR2 FQNEAQ (reference sequence). The CDR3 has 17 amino acids. The CDR3 protein is CASSPVLAGVSYNEQFF. The CDR3 nucleotides read TGTGCCAGCAGCCCGGTCCTAGCGGGAGTTTCCTACAATGAGCAGTTCTTC. The complete variable domain, with remaining parts taken from reference TRBV7-9 and TRBJ2-1, reads DTGVSQNPRHKITKRGQNVTFRCDPISEHNRLYWYRQTLGQGPEFLTYFQNEAQLEKSRLLSDRFSAERPKGSFSTLEIQRTEQGDSAMYLCASSPVLAGVSYNEQFFGPGTRLTVL.

V is TRBV2 and J is TRBJ2-7, with 8 nucleotides matching TRBD2. Trimming at V came to 7 bases and at J to 6 bases, leaving 11 bases not matched to a gene. From germline, CDR1 is SNHLY and CDR2 FYNNEI. The CDR3 sequence is 14 residues long. CDR3 sequence: CASIPGGPRREQYF. CDR3 DNA sequence: TGTGCCAGCATCCCGGGGGGGCCTCGACGCGAGCAGTACTTC.

The rearrangement links TRBV6-5 to TRBJ2-7; D remains unclear. CDR1 is MNHEY, CDR2 SVGAGI, per germline. CDR3 size: 14 residues. Trimming pared 0 bases from V and 4 bases from J, leaving 10 bases between. The CDR3 spells CASSYSGGRYEQYF. The CDR3 nucleotides are TGTGCCAGCAGTTACTCAGGCGGACGATACGAGCAGTACTTC.

This chain joins TRBV2 and TRBJ1-1; no clear D. Germline lookup yields CDR1 SNHLY and CDR2 FYNNEI. V was clipped by 7 bases and J by 6 bases, with 18 bases between them. This CDR3 contains 14 residues. CDR3 in DNA: TGTGCCAGCATCTATCGGGGAAATCGACCTGAAGCTTTCTTT. Amino acids: CASIYRGNRPEAFF.

The rearrangement joins TRBV4-1 to TRBJ2-5; D is perhaps TRBD1 (5 bases). This CDR3 spans 15 amino acids. Looked up from germline, CDR1 is MGHRA and CDR2 is YSYEKL. Trimming shortened V by 1 base and J by 1 base, and 10 bases separated the two germline ends. Written as DNA, the CDR3 is TGCGCCAGCAGCCAAGTGTGGGGCAGCCAAGAGACCCAGTACTTC. This gives the protein CASSQVWGSQETQYF.

The V call is TRBV2, the J call TRBJ2-7; unclear D gene. From germline, CDR1 is SNHLY and CDR2 FYNNEI. This CDR3 contains 11 residues. The ends were cut back, 5 bases at V and 7 bases at J, with 9 bases in the middle. Here the CDR3 reads CASSPGLEQYF. CDR3 in DNA: TGTGCCAGCAGTCCGGGCCTGGAGCAGTACTTC.

The gene calls are TRBV27 and TRBJ2-5; 7 bases are shared with TRBD1. Trimming removed 5 bases from V and 1 base from J; junction bases left unmatched: 4. This CDR3 comprises 14 residues. Germline V gene sequence: CDR1 MNHEY, CDR2 SMNVEV (reference sequence). In nucleotides, the CDR3 is TGTGCCAGCAGTCCGGGACAGTTCCAAGAGACCCAGTACTTC. It encodes CASSPGQFQETQYF.

The CDR3 here is CASSVDGSSYEQYF. As DNA, the CDR3 is TGTGCCAGCAGCGTAGACGGGAGCTCCTACGAGCAGTACTTC. The chain links TRBV9 to TRBJ2-7, with D possibly TRBD2 on 6 matching bases. V lost 0 bases and J 0 bases, leaving 7 bases between the germline ends. This CDR3 contains 14 residues. The germline gives CDR1 SGDLS, CDR2 YYNGEE. The full variable domain, rest sourced from reference TRBV9 and TRBJ2-7, is DSGVTQTPKHLITATGQRVTLRCSPRSGDLSVYWYQQSLDQGLQFLIQYYNGEERAKGNILERFSAQQFPDLHSELNLSSLELGDSALYFCASSVDGSSYEQYFGPGTRLTVT.

Of note for this clone: At the DNA level, this CDR3 is encoded by other sequences in the same sample as well. V usage is TRBV30 and J usage is TRBJ1-1, with 7 positions matching TRBD1. Per the germline V gene, CDR1 is GTSNPN and CDR2 is SVGIG (reference sequence). The CDR3 consists of 14 residues. V shed 1 base, J shed 0 bases, and the junction held 2 bases outside the gene matches. DNA of the CDR3: TGTGCCTGGAGTGCAGGGACAGTGAACACTGAAGCTTTCTTT. This codes for CAWSAGTVNTEAFF.

V usage is TRBV4-1 and J usage is TRBJ2-3, with 9 positions matching TRBD1. V shed 4 bases, J shed 6 bases, and the junction held 5 bases outside the gene matches. This CDR3 spans 14 amino acids. The germline CDR1 and CDR2 sequences are MGHRA and YSYEKL. CDR3 DNA: TGCGCCAGCAGCCCCGGGACAGGGTGGGATACGCAGTATTTT. The encoded protein is CASSPGTGWDTQYF.

This clone showed up just a few times. The rearrangement uses TRBV6-5 and TRBJ2-1; D is possibly TRBD1 (5 bases). The CDR3 has 14 residues. Per the germline V gene, CDR1 is MNHEY and CDR2 is SVGAGI. V was clipped by 4 bases and J by 7 bases, with 14 bases between them. The CDR3 here is CASSSAAKGNEQFF. The CDR3 nucleotides are TGTGCCAGCAGTTCCGCGGCCAAGGGGAATGAGCAGTTCTTC.

This sequence joins TRBV30 and TRBJ2-7; D is unresolved. Trimming took off 3 bases at V and 2 bases at J, with 8 bases between the two ends. This CDR3 has 12 amino acids. Germline assignment: CDR1 GTSNPN and CDR2 SVGIG (reference sequence). In nucleotides, the CDR3 is TGTGCCTGGAGCCGCACCCCCTACGAGCAGTACTTC. This codes for CAWSRTPYEQYF.

The chain has TRBV29-1 and TRBJ2-7, with 7 nucleotides matching TRBD1. CDR1 is SQVTM and CDR2 is ANQGSEA in the germline V gene. V lost 4 bases and J lost 2; bases outside the gene matches: 2. The CDR3 spans 12 residues. CDR3 amino acids: CSVAGTAYEQYF. The CDR3 bases are TGCAGCGTTGCCGGGACAGCCTACGAGCAGTACTTC.

The chain couples TRBV11-3 to TRBJ2-5, with 8 bases matching TRBD2. The CDR3 sequence is 14 residues long. Germline V gene sequence: CDR1 SGHNT, CDR2 YENEEA. J gave up 2 bases and V 5 bases, and 4 bases lay outside the gene matches. The CDR3 DNA is TGTGCCAGCAGCGAAACTAGCGGTCAAGAGACCCAGTACTTC. It is translated as CASSETSGQETQYF.

The chain uses TRBV28 and TRBJ1-1, with 7 positions matching TRBD1. Germline V CDR1 and CDR2: MDHEN, SYDVKM. This CDR3 is 16 amino acids long. After removal of 2 bases from V and 3 bases from J, the junction contained 9 bases not matched to a gene. This CDR3 is CASSLSLETGHTEAFF. CDR3 DNA: TGTGCCAGCAGTTTAAGCTTGGAGACAGGGCACACTGAAGCTTTCTTT.

The rearrangement links TRBV9 to TRBJ2-6, with 8 bases lining up with TRBD1. V gave up 2 bases and J gave up 2 bases; unmatched junction bases: 6. There are 17 residues in the CDR3. Germline-derived CDR1 and CDR2 are SGDLS and YYNGEE. The CDR3 DNA follows: TGTGCCAGCAGCGTCGCCAGGGGGCGGACTGGGGCCAACGTCCTGACTTTC. This sequence encodes CASSVARGRTGANVLTF.

The rearrangement joins TRBV11-3 to TRBJ2-1, with a weak D call TRBD2 (6 bases). The CDR3 is made up of 14 amino acids. Germline CDR1 reads SGHNT; CDR2 reads YENEEA. Trimming removed 0 bases at V and 15 bases at J, with 18 bases between. The DNA for the CDR3 is TGTGCCAGCAGCTTAGAAAGGGGAGGCCTTCCCACGTTCTTC. Its translation: CASSLERGGLPTFF.

This chain links TRBV27 with TRBJ2-7; 9 bases are a match to TRBD1. V lost 5 bases and J lost 2; bases outside the gene matches: 4. In germline, CDR1 is MNHEY, CDR2 SMNVEV (reference sequence). The CDR3 contains 14 residues. The CDR3 DNA follows: TGTGCCAGCAGTCGGACAGGGGAAACCTACGAGCAGTACTTC. Translating gives CASSRTGETYEQYF.

In this sample, this clone turned up once. V is TRBV9 and J is TRBJ2-1; tentatively, D is TRBD2 (6 bases). CDR1 and CDR2 (germline): SGDLS, YYNGEE. This CDR3 contains 15 residues. The V end was cut by 3 bases, the J end by 6 bases, with 16 bases between. CDR3 in DNA: TGTGCCAGCAGCGAGACGGGAGCTGGCGGCAATGAGCAGTTCTTC. Translated: CASSETGAGGNEQFF.

The chain couples TRBV12-5 to TRBJ2-3; D call uncertain. V lost 6 bases to trimming and J lost 6 bases, with 22 bases between them. Looked up from germline, CDR1 is LGHNT and CDR2 is FRNRAP. The CDR3 consists of 16 residues. The CDR3 DNA follows: TGTGCTAGTGGCCTACCCTCTGTTGGGGTCAGGGATACGCAGTATTTT. Protein sequence: CASGLPSVGVRDTQYF.

V is TRBV18 and J is TRBJ2-7; 10 bases map to TRBD2. Germline trimming cut 1 base from V and 5 bases from J; bases unmatched to any gene: 2. The CDR3 runs 14 residues. Germline lookup yields CDR1 KGHSH and CDR2 LQKENI. The CDR3 loop reads CASSPRTSGDEQYF. In DNA form, the CDR3 reads TGTGCCAGCTCACCACGGACTAGCGGCGACGAGCAGTACTTC.

The chain employs TRBV10-3 and TRBJ1-2; no clear D. The CDR3 length is 14 residues. Trimming removed 10 bases from V and 0 bases from J, with 15 bases in between. Germline V lookup: CDR1 ENHRY, CDR2 SYGVKD. The chain's CDR3 is CATLSALANYGYTF. CDR3 coding DNA: TGTGCCACCCTCTCGGCCCTAGCTAACTATGGCTACACCTTC.